The source of this T cell receptor (beta chain) is a study of blood T cell repertoires in COVID-19. About the study: The United States, Italy and Spain were the sources of the acute and convalescent COVID-19 samples. PBMCs, B-cell-depleted T cells, or T cells provided the cDNA or gDNA that made up the material.

Assay used: immunoSEQ multiplex PCR; TCRdb lists only in-frame clones, some missing. This sample yields under 100,000 clones, of which around 87% are seen a single time; roughly 17% belongs to the top ten. Sequenced: peripheral blood. The clonotype comes from a human donor in a cohort sampled during active COVID-19.

CDR3 residues: CASSQEEVNNEQFF. CDR3 nucleotides: TGTGCCAGCAGCCAAGAGGAGGTGAACAATGAGCAGTTCTTC. The rearrangement uses TRBV4-2 and TRBJ2-1, with D possibly matching TRBD2 (5 bases). Trimming removed 0 bases from V and 5 bases from J, with 8 bases in between. The germline V gene encodes CDR1 LGHNA and CDR2 YNFKEQ. The length of the CDR3 is 14 residues.